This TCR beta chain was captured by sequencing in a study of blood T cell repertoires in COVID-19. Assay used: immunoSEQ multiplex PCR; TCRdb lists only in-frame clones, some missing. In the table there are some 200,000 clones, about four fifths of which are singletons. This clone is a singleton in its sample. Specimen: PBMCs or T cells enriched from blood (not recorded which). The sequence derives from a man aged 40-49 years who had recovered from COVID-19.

In DNA, the CDR3 is TGTGCCAGCAGTTTATCGATACTAGCGGGGGGGTCCTACAATGAGCAGTTCTTC. Protein: CASSLSILAGGSYNEQFF. The V and J genes are TRBV27 and TRBJ2-1, with 13 bases that match TRBD2. Germline loops: CDR1 MNHEY, CDR2 SMNVEV (reference sequence). Germline trimming cut 0 bases from V and 1 base from J; bases unmatched to any gene: 3. CDR3 size: 18 residues.